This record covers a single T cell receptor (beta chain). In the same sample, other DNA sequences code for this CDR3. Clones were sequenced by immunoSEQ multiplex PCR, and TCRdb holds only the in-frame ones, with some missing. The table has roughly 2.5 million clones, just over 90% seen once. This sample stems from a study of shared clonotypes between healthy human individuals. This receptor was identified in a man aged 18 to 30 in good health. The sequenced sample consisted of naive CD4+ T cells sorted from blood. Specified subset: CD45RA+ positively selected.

CDR3 in amino acids: CAWSVLRGGTEAFF. As DNA, the CDR3 is TGTGCCTGGAGTGTACTTAGGGGAGGCACTGAAGCTTTCTTT. The gene calls are TRBV30 and TRBJ1-1, with D tentatively TRBD1 (5 bases). The CDR3 totals 14 residues. Trimming shortened V by 0 bases and J by 4 bases, and 12 bases separated the two germline ends. Germline CDR1 is GTSNPN and CDR2 is SVGIG (reference sequence).